These 27 T cell receptor beta chains came from one sample sequenced in a study of blood T cell repertoires in COVID-19. Assay: immunoSEQ multiplex PCR; the TCRdb copy retains only in-frame clones and omits some. The sample contains approximately 210,000 clones, around nine tenths of which appear only once. Sequenced: PBMCs or T cells enriched from blood (not recorded which). These receptors originate from a man aged 25-40 years in a cohort exposed to, infected with or recovered from COVID-19 (not recorded which).

The V and J genes are TRBV11-2 and TRBJ2-1, with 12 positions matching TRBD2. The CDR3 contains 17 residues. Germline CDR1 and CDR2: SGHAT and FQNNGV. Trimming cost V 3 bases and J 5 bases; bases outside gene matches: 8. The CDR3 region has the DNA TGTGCCAGCAGCTTGGGTCTGACTAGCGGGAGCAACAATGAGCAGTTCTTC. Amino acid sequence: CASSLGLTSGSNNEQFF.

This clone has only one observation. The rearrangement links TRBV10-2 to TRBJ1-5; TRBD1 is a possible D gene (5 bases). The CDR3 is 13 amino acids. V shed 8 bases and J shed 3 bases, with 11 bases lying between them. Looked up from germline, CDR1 is WSHSY and CDR2 is SAAADI. CDR3 bases: TGCGCCAGCGGCGACAGTTTCAATCAGCCCCAGCATTTT. It translates to CASGDSFNQPQHF.

The V and J genes are TRBV7-3 and TRBJ2-1; TRBD2 matches 8 bases. The CDR3 is made up of 18 amino acids. V gave up 1 base and J gave up 6 bases; unmatched junction bases: 14. Per germline, CDR1 SGHTA and CDR2 FQGTGA. CDR3 DNA: TGTGCCAGCAGCTTAATTGCTTCCGGCGCGGGAGGCTCCAATGAGCAGTTCTTC. Translation: CASSLIASGAGGSNEQFF.

V and J are TRBV7-2 and TRBJ2-5, with 9 bases lining up with TRBD2. The CDR3 runs to 15 residues. J lost 5 bases, V lost 5 bases, and 9 bases had no gene match. Germline V CDR1 and CDR2: SGHTA, FQGNSA. The CDR3 sequence: CASSQQRSGGETQYF. The CDR3 DNA is TGTGCCAGCAGCCAACAGCGCAGCGGGGGGGAGACCCAGTACTTC.

The chain uses TRBV7-8 and TRBJ1-4; tentatively, D is TRBD1 (6 bases). Trimming took 3 bases from V and 12 from J, leaving 20 bases between them. This CDR3 contains 15 residues. Germline V CDR1 and CDR2: SGHVS, FQNEAQ. As DNA, the CDR3 is TGTGCCAGCAGCTTCCCCCAACAGGGATTCCGTGAACTGTTTTTT. Protein product: CASSFPQQGFRELFF.

The chain links TRBV28 to TRBJ1-6; 7 bases agree with TRBD1. V lost 4 bases to trimming and J lost 6 bases; unmatched junction nucleotides: 12. This CDR3 has 17 amino acids. CDR1 MDHEN and CDR2 SYDVKM come from the germline V gene. The CDR3 here is CASSSIRVTGPNSPLHF. In DNA, the CDR3 is TGTGCCAGCAGTTCCATTCGGGTGACAGGGCCTAATTCACCCCTCCACTTT.

The rearrangement joins TRBV5-1 to TRBJ2-1; the match to TRBD1 covers 7 bases. The germline V gene encodes CDR1 SGHRS and CDR2 YFSETQ. V dropped 4 bases and J dropped 6; count of bases not matched to a gene: 13. The CDR3 is made up of 16 amino acids. This chain's CDR3 is CASSPGGRASFNEQFF. DNA for the CDR3: TGCGCCAGCAGCCCAGGGGGTAGAGCGAGTTTCAATGAGCAGTTCTTC.

This chain connects TRBV2 to TRBJ2-7; 7 nucleotides agree with TRBD1. Trimming took 6 bases from V and 0 from J; bases not matched to a gene: 8. This CDR3 region has 15 residues. CDR1 SNHLY and CDR2 FYNNEI come from the germline V gene. The CDR3 here is CASRPATGYSYEQYF. DNA for the CDR3: TGTGCCAGCAGACCCGCGACAGGGTACTCCTACGAGCAGTACTTC.

V gene TRBV19 combines with J gene TRBJ1-1; 8 nucleotides line up with TRBD1. This CDR3 contains 15 residues. V gave up 10 bases and J gave up 4 bases; unmatched junction bases: 14. The germline V gene encodes CDR1 LNHDA and CDR2 SQIVND (reference sequence). CDR3 in DNA: TGTGCCACCCAACGAGTCGGGACAGGTTTCACTGAAGCTTTCTTT. It specifies CATQRVGTGFTEAFF.

This clone was found once. This chain connects TRBV6-5 to TRBJ1-2; maybe TRBD1 (6 bases). The CDR3 extends over 14 amino acids. Germline lookup yields CDR1 MNHEY and CDR2 SVGAGI. V lost 5 bases to trimming and J lost 4 bases, with 14 bases between them. In DNA, the CDR3 is TGTGCCAGCAGTCCCCCGGACAGAATCTATGGCTACACCTTC. The encoded protein is CASSPPDRIYGYTF.

The chain recombines TRBV5-4 with TRBJ1-2; 7 bases match TRBD1. Germline loops: CDR1 SGHNT, CDR2 YYREEE (reference sequence). Unmatched junction bases numbered 4, after V lost 4 bases and J lost 4 bases. This CDR3 comprises 13 residues. CDR3 nucleotides: TGTGCCAGCAGCCGGACAGGCGGCTATGGCTACACCTTC. Translation gives CASSRTGGYGYTF.

The chain uses TRBV2 and TRBJ2-3, with a weak D call TRBD2 (5 bases). CDR1 SNHLY and CDR2 FYNNEI come from the germline V gene. The ends were cut back, 6 bases at V and 6 bases at J, with 10 bases in the middle. The CDR3 covers 12 residues. CDR3 in DNA: TGTGCCAGCAGGAAGGAGCGGGATACGCAGTATTTT. As protein: CASRKERDTQYF.

The rearrangement links TRBV27 to TRBJ1-3; the D gene is possibly TRBD1 (5 bases). V was shortened by 6 bases and J by 7 bases, with 19 bases between the two germline ends. The CDR3 extends over 15 amino acids. Germline assignment: CDR1 MNHEY and CDR2 SMNVEV (reference sequence). The CDR3 is CASRLSGGPFNTIYF. DNA of the CDR3: TGTGCCAGCAGACTCTCCGGGGGACCTTTCAACACCATATATTTT.

The chain employs TRBV7-9 and TRBJ2-7, with TRBD2 matching 7 bases. Trimming cost V 3 bases and J 0 bases; bases outside gene matches: 2. The germline V gene has CDR1 SEHNR and CDR2 FQNEAQ (reference sequence). CDR3 length equals 14 residues. DNA for the CDR3: TGTGCCAGCAGCTTCGGCGGGAGCTCCTACGAGCAGTACTTC. Its protein product is CASSFGGSSYEQYF.

The CDR3 DNA reads as TGCGCCAGCAGCCAAGCCCTCGGGAGCGGGAATTCACCCCTCCACTTT. Amino acid sequence: CASSQALGSGNSPLHF. V and J are TRBV4-3 and TRBJ1-6; D gene ambiguous. Trimming stripped 1 base from V and 7 bases from J, with 14 bases between. Germline-derived CDR1 and CDR2 are LGHNA and YSLEER. CDR3 size: 16 residues.

The chain couples TRBV6-6 to TRBJ1-3, with unresolved D. The CDR3 contains 14 residues. Trimming pared 5 bases from V and 1 base from J, leaving 9 bases between. Germline V gene data show CDR1 as MNHNY and CDR2 as SVGAGI (reference sequence). CDR3 residues: CASSSGASGNTIYF. Written as DNA, the CDR3 is TGTGCCAGCAGTAGCGGTGCGTCTGGAAACACCATATATTTT.

V and J are TRBV2 and TRBJ2-6; D gene uncertain. CDR3 length: 14 amino acids. Germline-derived CDR1 and CDR2 are SNHLY and FYNNEI. V lost 9 bases and J 13 bases, leaving 22 bases between the germline ends. The CDR3 loop is CASLDQTRSGVLTF. In DNA, the CDR3 is TGTGCCAGTCTCGATCAGACTCGATCGGGTGTCCTGACTTTC.

The DNA of the CDR3 is TGTGCCAGCAGCCCTCGACAGGGGGCTTATGAGCAGTACTTC. It yields the protein CASSPRQGAYEQYF. The chain employs TRBV11-2 and TRBJ2-7, with 10 bases identical to TRBD1. The CDR3 extends over 14 amino acids. Trimming cost V 5 bases and J 7 bases; bases outside gene matches: 8. Germline assignment: CDR1 SGHAT and CDR2 FQNNGV.

The chain joins TRBV28 to TRBJ1-2, with a tentative D call TRBD1 (5 bases). The V gene lost 8 bases and the J gene lost 2 bases, with 15 bases spanning the gap. This CDR3 spans 14 amino acids. Germline CDR1 and CDR2: MDHEN and SYDVKM. The CDR3 protein is CASAPVGQNYGYTF. CDR3 in DNA: TGTGCCAGCGCGCCGGTGGGGCAGAACTATGGCTACACCTTC.

The V and J genes are TRBV9 and TRBJ2-2, with 10 nucleotides matching TRBD2. With V trimmed by 1 base and J by 3 bases, 3 bases remained unmatched. CDR1 is SGDLS and CDR2 is YYNGEE in the germline V gene. This CDR3 has 16 amino acids. The CDR3 DNA reads TGTGCCAGCAGCGTACATACTAGCGGGGACACCGGGGAGCTGTTTTTT. Protein product: CASSVHTSGDTGELFF.

This clone appeared once. The chain employs TRBV6-2 or TRBV6-3 and TRBJ2-5; 8 nucleotides align to TRBD1. V shed 2 bases, J shed 5 bases, and the junction held 10 bases outside the gene matches. CDR3 size: 16 residues. Germline CDR1 and CDR2: MNHEY and SVGEGT. CDR3 sequence: CASSYRAVTGVETQYF. CDR3 DNA: TGTGCCAGCAGTTACAGGGCCGTGACAGGGGTCGAGACCCAGTACTTC.

The rearrangement joins TRBV9 to TRBJ2-3, with TRBD2 as a possible D gene (7 bases). Trimming stripped 8 bases from V and 0 bases from J, with 22 bases between. The CDR3 is 17 residues long. Germline V gene sequence: CDR1 SGDLS, CDR2 YYNGEE. DNA of the CDR3: TGTGCCAGTTCAAAGGGGGACTACAGACTTAGCACAGATACGCAGTATTTT. It is translated as CASSKGDYRLSTDTQYF.

This chain joins TRBV27 and TRBJ2-7; 9 nucleotides line up with TRBD2. The CDR3 is 16 residues long. The germline V gene has CDR1 MNHEY and CDR2 SMNVEV (reference sequence). V lost 6 bases and J lost 5; bases outside the gene matches: 14. The CDR3 region is CASSTFSGRRTNEQYF. The CDR3 DNA follows: TGTGCCAGCAGCACCTTTAGCGGGAGACGGACGAACGAGCAGTACTTC.

In its sample, this clone was seen many times. The rearrangement links TRBV13 to TRBJ1-4; a possible D gene is TRBD1 (5 bases). Looked up from germline, CDR1 is PRHDT and CDR2 is FYEKMQ (reference sequence). This CDR3 contains 15 residues. Trimming pared 6 bases from V and 5 bases from J, leaving 16 bases between. The CDR3 region has the DNA TGTGCCAGCAGTTATAGGGGCGTTGGGAATGAAAAACTGTTTTTT. Translating gives CASSYRGVGNEKLFF.

This clone was seen a single time. The genes are TRBV28 and TRBJ2-7; 14 bases align to TRBD2. Trimming cost V 5 bases and J 1 base; bases outside gene matches: 7. This CDR3 contains 17 residues. Germline V gene sequence: CDR1 MDHEN, CDR2 SYDVKM. The CDR3 reads CASSPGLAGVRSYEQYF. CDR3 nucleotide sequence: TGTGCCAGCAGTCCGGGACTAGCGGGAGTAAGGTCCTACGAGCAGTACTTC.

The gene calls are TRBV18 and TRBJ2-7; 8 bases match TRBD1. Unmatched junction bases numbered 7, after V lost 0 bases and J lost 3 bases. The CDR3 has 16 residues. CDR1 KGHSH and CDR2 LQKENI come from the germline V gene. Here the CDR3 reads CASSPPNRGVYYEQYF. The CDR3, as DNA: TGTGCCAGCTCACCACCGAACAGGGGGGTATACTACGAGCAGTACTTC.

This clone was found a few times. The V gene is TRBV28, the J gene TRBJ1-2; 9 nucleotides align to TRBD1. The CDR3 sequence is 17 residues long. The V gene end was trimmed by 6 bases and the J gene end by 6 bases; junction bases not matched to a gene: 17. Germline V gives CDR1 MDHEN, CDR2 SYDVKM. The CDR3 bases are TGTGCCAGCAGAGATACCGGGACAGGGTTAAAGCTTCATGGCTACACCTTC. Encoded protein: CASRDTGTGLKLHGYTF.